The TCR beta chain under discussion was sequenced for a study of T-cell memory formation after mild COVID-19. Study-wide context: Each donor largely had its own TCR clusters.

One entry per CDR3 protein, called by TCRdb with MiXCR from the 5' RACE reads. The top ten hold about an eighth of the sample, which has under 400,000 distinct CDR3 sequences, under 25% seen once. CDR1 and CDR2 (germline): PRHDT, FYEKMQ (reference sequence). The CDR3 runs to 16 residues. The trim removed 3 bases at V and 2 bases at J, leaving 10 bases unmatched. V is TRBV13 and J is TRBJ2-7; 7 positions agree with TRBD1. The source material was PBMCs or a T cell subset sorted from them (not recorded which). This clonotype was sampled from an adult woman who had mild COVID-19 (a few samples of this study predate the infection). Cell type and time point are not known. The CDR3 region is CASSFGVGQATYEQYF. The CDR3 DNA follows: TGTGCCAGCAGCTTTGGGGTTGGACAGGCGACCTACGAGCAGTACTTC.